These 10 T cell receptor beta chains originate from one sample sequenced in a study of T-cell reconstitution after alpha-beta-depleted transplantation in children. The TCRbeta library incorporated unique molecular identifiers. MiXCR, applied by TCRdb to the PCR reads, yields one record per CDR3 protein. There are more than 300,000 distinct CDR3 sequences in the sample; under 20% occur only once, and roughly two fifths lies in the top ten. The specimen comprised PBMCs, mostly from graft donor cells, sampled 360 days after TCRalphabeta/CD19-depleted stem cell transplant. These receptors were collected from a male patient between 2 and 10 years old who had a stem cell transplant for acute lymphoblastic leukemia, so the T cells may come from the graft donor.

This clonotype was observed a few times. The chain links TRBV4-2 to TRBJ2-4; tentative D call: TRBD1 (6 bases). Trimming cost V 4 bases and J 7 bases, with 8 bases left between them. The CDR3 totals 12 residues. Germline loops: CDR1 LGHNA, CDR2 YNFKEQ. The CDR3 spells CASSLQGNIQYF. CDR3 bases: TGTGCCAGCAGCCTCCAGGGGAACATTCAGTACTTC.

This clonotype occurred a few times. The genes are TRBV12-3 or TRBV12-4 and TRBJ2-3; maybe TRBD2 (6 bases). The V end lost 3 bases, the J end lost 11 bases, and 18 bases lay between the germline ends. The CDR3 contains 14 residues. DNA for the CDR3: TGTGCCAGCAGTTTGGGCCCATCGGGAGTTGGGCAGTATTTT. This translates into CASSLGPSGVGQYF.

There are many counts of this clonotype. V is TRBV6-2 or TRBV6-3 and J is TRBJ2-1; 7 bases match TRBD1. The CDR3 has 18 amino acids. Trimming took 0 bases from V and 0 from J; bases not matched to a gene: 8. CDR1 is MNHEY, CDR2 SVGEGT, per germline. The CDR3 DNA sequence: TGTGCCAGCAGTTACTCTGGTAGGGGGCTAAGCTCCTACAATGAGCAGTTCTTC. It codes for CASSYSGRGLSSYNEQFF.

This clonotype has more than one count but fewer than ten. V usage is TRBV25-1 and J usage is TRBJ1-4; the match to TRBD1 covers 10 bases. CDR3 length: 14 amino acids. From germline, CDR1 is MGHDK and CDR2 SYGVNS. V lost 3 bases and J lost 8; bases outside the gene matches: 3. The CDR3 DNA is TGTGCCAGCAGTGAGAGGGACAGGGGAGAAAAACTGTTTTTT. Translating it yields CASSERDRGEKLFF.

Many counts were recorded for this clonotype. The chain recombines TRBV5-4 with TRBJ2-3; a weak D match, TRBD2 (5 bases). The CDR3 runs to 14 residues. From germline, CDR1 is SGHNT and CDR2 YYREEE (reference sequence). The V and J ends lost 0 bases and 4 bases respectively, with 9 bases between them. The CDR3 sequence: CASSLVRAADTQYF. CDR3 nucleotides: TGTGCCAGCAGCTTGGTGAGGGCCGCAGATACGCAGTATTTT.

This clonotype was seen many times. DNA of the CDR3: TGTGCCAGCGCTCCGCTACTACTAGCGGTCTCCTACAATGAGCAGTTCTTC. This sequence encodes CASAPLLLAVSYNEQFF. This chain links TRBV12-3 or TRBV12-4 with TRBJ2-1; 8 bases agree with TRBD2. The V gene end was trimmed by 8 bases and the J gene end by 0 bases; junction bases not matched to a gene: 12. This CDR3 is 17 amino acids long.

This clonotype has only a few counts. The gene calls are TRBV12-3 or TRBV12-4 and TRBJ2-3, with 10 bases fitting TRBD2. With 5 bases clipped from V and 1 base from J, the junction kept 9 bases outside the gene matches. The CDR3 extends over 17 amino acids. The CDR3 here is CASSGPPLAGGTDTQYF. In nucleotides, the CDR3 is TGTGCCAGCAGTGGGCCCCCCCTAGCGGGAGGCACAGATACGCAGTATTTT.

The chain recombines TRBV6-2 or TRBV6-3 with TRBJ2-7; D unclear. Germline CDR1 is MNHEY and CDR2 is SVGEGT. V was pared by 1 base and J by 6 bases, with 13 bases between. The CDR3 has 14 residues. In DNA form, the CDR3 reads TGTGCCAGCAGTTACTTAAGGGTCGGCTTCGAGCAGTACTTC. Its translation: CASSYLRVGFEQYF.

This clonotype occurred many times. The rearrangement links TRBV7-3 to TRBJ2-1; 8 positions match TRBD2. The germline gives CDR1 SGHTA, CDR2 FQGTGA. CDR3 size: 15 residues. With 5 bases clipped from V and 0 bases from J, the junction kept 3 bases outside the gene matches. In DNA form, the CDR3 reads TGTGCCAGCAGCCGACTAGCGAGCTCCTACAATGAGCAGTTCTTC. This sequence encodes CASSRLASSYNEQFF.

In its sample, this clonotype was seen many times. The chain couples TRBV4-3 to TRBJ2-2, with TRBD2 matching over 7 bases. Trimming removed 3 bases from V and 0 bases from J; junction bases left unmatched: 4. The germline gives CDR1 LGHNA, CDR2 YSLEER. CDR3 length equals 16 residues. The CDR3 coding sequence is TGCGCCAGCAGCCAGTGGGGGGGAGCGAACACCGGGGAGCTGTTTTTT. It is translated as CASSQWGGANTGELFF.